The 5 T cell receptor beta chains in this list originate from one sample, sequenced in a study of blood T cell repertoires in COVID-19. Profiled with immunoSEQ multiplex PCR; TCRdb holds only in-frame clones, not every one. Here the sample spans around 50,000 clones, 89% being singletons. Sequenced: peripheral blood. Receptors were obtained from a human donor in a cohort sampled during active COVID-19.

V and J are TRBV6-6 and TRBJ2-7, with D maybe TRBD1 (6 bases). The V end lost 4 bases, the J end lost 1 base, and 11 bases lay between the germline ends. The CDR3 has 14 amino acids. CDR1 and CDR2 (germline): MNHNY, SVGAGI (reference sequence). This CDR3 is CASSSTRGSYEQYF. The CDR3 nucleotides are TGTGCCAGCAGTTCCACCAGGGGTTCCTACGAGCAGTACTTC.

In DNA form, the CDR3 reads TGTGCCAGCAGCCCACAGGAGCGGGAGGGCACAGATACGCAGTATTTT. Residues: CASSPQEREGTDTQYF. V and J are TRBV3-1 (or the pseudogene TRBV3-2) and TRBJ2-3, with 9 bases identical to TRBD2. CDR3 length: 16 residues. V lost 4 bases and J lost 1; bases outside the gene matches: 6. Germline V gives CDR1 LGHDT, CDR2 YNNKEL (reference sequence).

The V gene is TRBV12-5, the J gene TRBJ1-4; 7 bases map to TRBD1. CDR1 and CDR2 from the germline V gene are LGHNT and FRNRAP. The V segment lost 5 bases and the J segment 8 bases; nucleotides outside the gene matches: 11. The CDR3 is 15 amino acids. The CDR3, as DNA: TGTGCTAGTGGTCCACAGGGGATTAACGTCGAAAAACTGTTTTTT. It yields the protein CASGPQGINVEKLFF.

The CDR3 spells CASRRDNLKNNEQFF. CDR3 bases: TGTGCCAGCAGAAGGGACAACTTAAAGAACAATGAGCAGTTCTTC. V usage is TRBV27 and J usage is TRBJ2-1, with a possible D match to TRBD1 (6 bases). The germline gives CDR1 MNHEY, CDR2 SMNVEV (reference sequence). CDR3 length: 15 amino acids. V was shortened by 6 bases and J by 5 bases, with 17 bases between the two germline ends.

V is TRBV7-2 and J is TRBJ2-7, with a possible D match to TRBD1 (6 bases). From germline, CDR1 is SGHTA and CDR2 FQGNSA. V lost 4 bases and J 3 bases, leaving 13 bases between the germline ends. The CDR3 covers 14 residues. DNA of the CDR3: TGTGCCAGCAGCTCCCAATGGACAGACTACGAGCAGTACTTC. It translates to CASSSQWTDYEQYF.